This section outlines one T cell receptor beta chain sequence together with its context. The table came from immunoSEQ multiplex PCR; TCRdb's copy has only in-frame clones and leaves some out. The sample lists around 15,000 clones; nearly 90% were seen once. This CDR3 contains 16 residues. Trimming took 2 bases from V and 7 from J, leaving 21 bases between them. CDR1 is SGHTA and CDR2 is FQGNSA in the germline V gene. This entry comes from a study of T cells in localized non-small cell lung cancer. The clonotype was recovered from a woman aged 40-69 years with stage III lung adenocarcinoma. The V gene is TRBV7-2, the J gene TRBJ2-7; D gene uncertain. The material was peripheral blood mononuclear cells, obtained before any cancer treatment. CDR3 residues: CASSLLFLRSPREQYF. The CDR3 bases are TGTGCCAGCAGCTTATTGTTTTTGCGGTCTCCGCGGGAGCAGTACTTC. The full variable domain, its missing parts supplied by reference TRBV7-2 and TRBJ2-7, is GAGVSQSPSNKVTEKGKDVELRCDPISGHTALYWYRQSLGQGLEFLIYFQGNSAPDKSGLPSDRFSAERTGGSVSTLTIQRTQQEDSAVYLCASSLLFLRSPREQYFGPGTRLTVT.